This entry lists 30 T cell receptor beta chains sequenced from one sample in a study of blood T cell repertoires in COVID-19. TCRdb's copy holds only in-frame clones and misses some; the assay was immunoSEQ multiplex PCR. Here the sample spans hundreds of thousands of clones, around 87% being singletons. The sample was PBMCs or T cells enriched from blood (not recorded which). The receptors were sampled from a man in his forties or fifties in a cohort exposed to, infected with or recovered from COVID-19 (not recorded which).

In DNA form, the CDR3 reads TGTGCCAGTGGACTTTTCGACACTGAAGCTTTCTTT. Translation: CASGLFDTEAFF. This chain joins TRBV6-6 and TRBJ1-1; D gene unclear. The CDR3 contains 12 residues. Germline V gene data show CDR1 as MNHNY and CDR2 as SVGAGI (reference sequence). V was cut by 9 bases and J by 3 bases, with 11 bases left in between.

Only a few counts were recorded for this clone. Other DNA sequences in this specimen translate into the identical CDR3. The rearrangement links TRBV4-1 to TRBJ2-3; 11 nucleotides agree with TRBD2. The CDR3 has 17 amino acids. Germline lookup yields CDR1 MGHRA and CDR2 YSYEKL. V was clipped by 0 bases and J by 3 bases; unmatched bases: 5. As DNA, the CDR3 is TGCGCCAGCAGCCAAGAGTATGGGACTAGCGGTACAGATACGCAGTATTTT. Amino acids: CASSQEYGTSGTDTQYF.

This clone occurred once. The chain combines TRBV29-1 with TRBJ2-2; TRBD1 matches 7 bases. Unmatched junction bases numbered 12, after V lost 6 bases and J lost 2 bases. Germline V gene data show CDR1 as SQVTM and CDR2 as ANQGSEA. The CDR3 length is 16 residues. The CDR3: CSVSTGDAGNTGELFF. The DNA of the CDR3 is TGCAGCGTATCCACAGGGGATGCGGGTAACACCGGGGAGCTGTTTTTT.

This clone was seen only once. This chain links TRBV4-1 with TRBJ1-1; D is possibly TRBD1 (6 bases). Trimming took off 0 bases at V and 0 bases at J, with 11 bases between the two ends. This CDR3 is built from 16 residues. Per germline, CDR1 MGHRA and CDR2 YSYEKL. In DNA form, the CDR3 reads TGCGCCAGCAGCCAAGAAACGGCAGGGGTGAACACTGAAGCTTTCTTT. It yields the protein CASSQETAGVNTEAFF.

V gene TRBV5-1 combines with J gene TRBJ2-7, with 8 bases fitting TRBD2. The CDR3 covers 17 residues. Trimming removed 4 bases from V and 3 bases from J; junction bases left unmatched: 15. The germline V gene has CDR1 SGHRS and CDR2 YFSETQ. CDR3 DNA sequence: TGCGCCAGCAGCCTCCGTGCGGCTAGCGGGCAAAACTACGAGCAGTACTTC. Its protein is CASSLRAASGQNYEQYF.

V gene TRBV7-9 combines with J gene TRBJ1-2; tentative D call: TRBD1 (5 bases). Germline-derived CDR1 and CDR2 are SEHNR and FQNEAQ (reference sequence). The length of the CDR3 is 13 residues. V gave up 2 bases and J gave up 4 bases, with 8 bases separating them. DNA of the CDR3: TGTGCCAGCAGCTTACAGGGCCCCTATGGCTACACCTTC. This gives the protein CASSLQGPYGYTF. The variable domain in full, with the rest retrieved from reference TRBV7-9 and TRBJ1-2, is DTGVSQNPRHKITKRGQNVTFRCDPISEHNRLYWYRQTLGQGPEFLTYFQNEAQLEKSRLLSDRFSAERPKGSFSTLEIQRTEQGDSAMYLCASSLQGPYGYTFGSGTRLTVV.

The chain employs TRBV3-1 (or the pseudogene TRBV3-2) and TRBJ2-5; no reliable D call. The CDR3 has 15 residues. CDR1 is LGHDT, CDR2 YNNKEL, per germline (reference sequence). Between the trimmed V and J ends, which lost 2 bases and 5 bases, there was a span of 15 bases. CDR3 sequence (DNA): TGTGCCAGCAGCCAAACGTCGGTAGTGGTTGAGACCCAGTACTTC. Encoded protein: CASSQTSVVVETQYF.

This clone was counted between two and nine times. The CDR3 loop is CASSLEEGRDIQYF. For the CDR3, the DNA is TGCGCCAGCAGCTTGGAGGAGGGTAGGGACATTCAGTACTTC. The genes are TRBV5-1 and TRBJ2-4, with a weak D call TRBD2 (6 bases). CDR3 length equals 14 residues. Germline CDR1 is SGHRS and CDR2 is YFSETQ. The V end was cut by 0 bases, the J end by 8 bases, with 12 bases between. The full variable domain, completed using reference TRBV5-1 and TRBJ2-4, is KAGVTQTPRYLIKTRGQQVTLSCSPISGHRSVSWYQQTPGQGLQFLFEYFSETQRNKGNFPGRFSGRQFSNSRSEMNVSTLELGDSALYLCASSLEEGRDIQYFGAGTRLSVL.

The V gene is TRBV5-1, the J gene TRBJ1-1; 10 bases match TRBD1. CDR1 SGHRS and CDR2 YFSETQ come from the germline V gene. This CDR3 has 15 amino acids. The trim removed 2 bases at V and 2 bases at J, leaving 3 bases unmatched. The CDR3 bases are TGCGCCAGCAGCTTAGGACAGGGGGGTAACACTGAAGCTTTCTTT. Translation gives CASSLGQGGNTEAFF.

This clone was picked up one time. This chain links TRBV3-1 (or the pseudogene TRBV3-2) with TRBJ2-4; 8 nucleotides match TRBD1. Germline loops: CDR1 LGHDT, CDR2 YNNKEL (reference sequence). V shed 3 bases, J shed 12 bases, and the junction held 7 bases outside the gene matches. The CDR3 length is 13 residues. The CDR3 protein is CASSQGQVNSQYF. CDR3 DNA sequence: TGTGCCAGCAGCCAGGGACAGGTCAATAGTCAGTACTTC.

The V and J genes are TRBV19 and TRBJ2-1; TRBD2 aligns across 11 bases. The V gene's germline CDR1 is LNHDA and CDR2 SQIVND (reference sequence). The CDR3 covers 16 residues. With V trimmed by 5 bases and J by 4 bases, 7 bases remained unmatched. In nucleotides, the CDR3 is TGTGCCAGTAGTTTTCGACTAGCGGGACAATACAATGAGCAGTTCTTC. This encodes CASSFRLAGQYNEQFF.

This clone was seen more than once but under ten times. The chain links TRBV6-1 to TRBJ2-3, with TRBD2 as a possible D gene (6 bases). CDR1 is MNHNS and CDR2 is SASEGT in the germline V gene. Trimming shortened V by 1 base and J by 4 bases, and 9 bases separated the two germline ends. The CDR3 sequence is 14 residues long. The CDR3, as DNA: TGTGCCAGCAGTGAAGGACTAGTCGCAGATACGCAGTATTTT. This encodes CASSEGLVADTQYF.

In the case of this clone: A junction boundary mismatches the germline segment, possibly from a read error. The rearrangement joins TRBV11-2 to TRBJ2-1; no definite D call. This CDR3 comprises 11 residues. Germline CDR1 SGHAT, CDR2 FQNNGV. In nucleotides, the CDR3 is TGTGCCAGCAGCTTTGACAACGAGCAGTTCTTC. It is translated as CASSFDNEQFF.

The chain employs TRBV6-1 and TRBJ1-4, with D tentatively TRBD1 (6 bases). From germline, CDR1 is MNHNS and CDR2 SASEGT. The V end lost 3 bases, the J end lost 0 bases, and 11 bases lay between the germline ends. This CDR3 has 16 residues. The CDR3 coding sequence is TGTGCCAGCAGTGAGAGACAGGCTGCAACTAATGAAAAACTGTTTTTT. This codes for CASSERQAATNEKLFF.

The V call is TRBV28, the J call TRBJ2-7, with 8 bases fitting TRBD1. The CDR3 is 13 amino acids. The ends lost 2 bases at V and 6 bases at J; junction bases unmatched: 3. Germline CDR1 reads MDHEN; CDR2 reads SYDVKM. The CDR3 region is CASSLAGGGEQYF. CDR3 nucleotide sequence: TGTGCCAGCAGTTTAGCAGGGGGCGGCGAGCAGTACTTC. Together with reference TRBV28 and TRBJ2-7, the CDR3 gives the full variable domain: DVKVTQSSRYLVKRTGEKVFLECVQDMDHENMFWYRQDPGLGLRLIYFSYDVKMKEKGDIPEGYSVSREKKERFSLILESASTNQTSMYLCASSLAGGGEQYFGPGTRLTVT.

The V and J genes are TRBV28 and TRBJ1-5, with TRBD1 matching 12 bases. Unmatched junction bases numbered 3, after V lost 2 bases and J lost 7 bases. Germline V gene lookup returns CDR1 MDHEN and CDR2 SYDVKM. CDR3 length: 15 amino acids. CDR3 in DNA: TGTGCCAGCAGTTTACGGGGGACAGGGGGCCAGCCCCAGCATTTT. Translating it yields CASSLRGTGGQPQHF.

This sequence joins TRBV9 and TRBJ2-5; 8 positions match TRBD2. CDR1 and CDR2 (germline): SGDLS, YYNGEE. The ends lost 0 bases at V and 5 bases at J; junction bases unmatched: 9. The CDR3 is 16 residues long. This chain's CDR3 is CASSVATAGGHETQYF. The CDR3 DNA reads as TGTGCCAGCAGCGTAGCTACGGCGGGGGGTCATGAGACCCAGTACTTC.

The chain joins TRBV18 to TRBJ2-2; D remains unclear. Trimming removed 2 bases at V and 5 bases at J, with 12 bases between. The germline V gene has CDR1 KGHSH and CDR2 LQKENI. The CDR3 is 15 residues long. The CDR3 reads CASSPSVYGTGELFF. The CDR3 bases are TGTGCCAGCTCACCAAGCGTGTATGGGACCGGGGAGCTGTTTTTT.

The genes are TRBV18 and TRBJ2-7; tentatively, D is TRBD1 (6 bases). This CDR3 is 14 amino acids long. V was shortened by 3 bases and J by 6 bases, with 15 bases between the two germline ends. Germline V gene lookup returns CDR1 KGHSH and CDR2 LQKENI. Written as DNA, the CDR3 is TGTGCCAGCTCACCGCAGGGGTCCCCCCTCGAGCAGTACTTC. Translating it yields CASSPQGSPLEQYF.

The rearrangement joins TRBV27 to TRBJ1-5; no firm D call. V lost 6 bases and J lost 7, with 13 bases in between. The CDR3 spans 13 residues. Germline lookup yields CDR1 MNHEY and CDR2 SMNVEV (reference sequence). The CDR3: CASSPIEGQPQHF. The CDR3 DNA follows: TGTGCCAGCAGCCCCATTGAGGGCCAGCCCCAGCATTTT.

For the CDR3, the DNA is TGTGCCAGCAGTTTATGGGGGGGAGGGAGGATGAATCAGCCCCAGCATTTT. Protein sequence: CASSLWGGGRMNQPQHF. The chain carries TRBV27 and TRBJ1-5; tentatively, D is TRBD1 (5 bases). The CDR3 extends over 17 amino acids. Looked up from germline, CDR1 is MNHEY and CDR2 is SMNVEV (reference sequence). V was pared by 1 base and J by 4 bases, with 17 bases between.

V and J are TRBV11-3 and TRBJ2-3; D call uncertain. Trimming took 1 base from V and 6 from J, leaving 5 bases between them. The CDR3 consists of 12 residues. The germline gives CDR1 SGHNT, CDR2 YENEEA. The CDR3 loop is CASSLAADTQYF. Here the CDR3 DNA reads TGTGCCAGCAGCTTAGCAGCGGATACGCAGTATTTT.

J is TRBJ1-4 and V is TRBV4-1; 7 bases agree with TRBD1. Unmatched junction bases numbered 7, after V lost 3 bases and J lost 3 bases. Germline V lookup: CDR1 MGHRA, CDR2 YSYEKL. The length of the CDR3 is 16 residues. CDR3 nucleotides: TGCGCCAGCAGCCAGCTACAGGGGCCGCCTAATGAAAAACTGTTTTTT. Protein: CASSQLQGPPNEKLFF.

The CDR3 is CASSDERGSSYNEQFF. The CDR3 DNA is TGCGCCAGCAGTGATGAGCGGGGGAGCTCCTACAATGAGCAGTTCTTC. This chain joins TRBV10-1 and TRBJ2-1; TRBD2 matches at 8 bases. CDR1 is WNHNN, CDR2 SYGVQD, per germline (reference sequence). Losses at the gene ends were 3 bases for V and 0 bases for J; bases not matched to a gene: 4. The CDR3 runs 16 residues.

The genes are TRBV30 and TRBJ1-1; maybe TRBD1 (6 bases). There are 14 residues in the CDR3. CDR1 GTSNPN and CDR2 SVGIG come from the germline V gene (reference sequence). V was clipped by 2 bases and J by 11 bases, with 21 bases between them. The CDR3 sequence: CAWSRRGAGVVAFF. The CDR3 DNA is TGTGCCTGGAGTCGTCGGGGGGCGGGAGTCGTGGCTTTCTTT. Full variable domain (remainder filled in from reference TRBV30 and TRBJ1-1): SQTIHQWPATLVQPVGSPLSLECTVEGTSNPNLYWYRQAAGRGLQLLFYSVGIGQISSEVPQNLSASRPQDRQFILSSKKLLLSDSGFYLCAWSRRGAGVVAFFGQGTRLTVV.

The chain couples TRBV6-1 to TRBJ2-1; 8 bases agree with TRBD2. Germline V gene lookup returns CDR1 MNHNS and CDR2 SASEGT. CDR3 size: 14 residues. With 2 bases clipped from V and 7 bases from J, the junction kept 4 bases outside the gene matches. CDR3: CASSEQRELNEQFF. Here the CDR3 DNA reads TGTGCCAGCAGTGAACAGCGGGAGTTAAATGAGCAGTTCTTC.

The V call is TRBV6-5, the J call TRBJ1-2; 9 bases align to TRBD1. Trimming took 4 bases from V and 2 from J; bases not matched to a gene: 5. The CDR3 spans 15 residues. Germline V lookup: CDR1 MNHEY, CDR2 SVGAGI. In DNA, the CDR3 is TGTGCCAGCAGTTTATTCGGACAGGGGAACTATGGCTACACCTTC. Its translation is CASSLFGQGNYGYTF.

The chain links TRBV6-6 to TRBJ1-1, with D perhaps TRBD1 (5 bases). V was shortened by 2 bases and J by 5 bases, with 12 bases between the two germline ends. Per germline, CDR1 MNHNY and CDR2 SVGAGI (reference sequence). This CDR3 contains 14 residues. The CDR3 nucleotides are TGTGCCAGCAGTTACGGGCAGGGAGGAACTGAAGCTTTCTTT. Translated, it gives CASSYGQGGTEAFF.

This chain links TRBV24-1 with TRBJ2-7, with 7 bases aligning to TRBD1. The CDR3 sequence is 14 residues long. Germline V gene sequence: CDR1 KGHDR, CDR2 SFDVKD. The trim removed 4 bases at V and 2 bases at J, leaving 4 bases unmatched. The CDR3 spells CATSEGRGTYEQYF. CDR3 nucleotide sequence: TGTGCCACCAGTGAGGGCAGGGGGACCTACGAGCAGTACTTC.

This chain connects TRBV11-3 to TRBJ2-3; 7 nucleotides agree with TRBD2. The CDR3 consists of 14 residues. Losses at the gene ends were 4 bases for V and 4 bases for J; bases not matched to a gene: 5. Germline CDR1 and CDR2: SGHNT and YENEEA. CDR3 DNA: TGTGCCAGCAGCTGGAGCGGGGCGGCAGATACGCAGTATTTT. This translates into CASSWSGAADTQYF.